This T cell receptor beta chain originates from a study of T cells after yellow fever vaccination (dated 2019 in TCRdb). With respect to the entire study: Libraries from fractions with low cell numbers were prepared with the SMART-Seq v4 Ultra Low Input RNA kit. To follow T-cell clones before and after primary and booster YFV17D yellow fever vaccination, bulk TCR alpha and beta repertoires were sequenced over time. Two healthy male donors, one aged 18 to 30 and one aged 30 to 40 years, were included in the cohort. Blood was drawn at multiple timepoints before and after primary and secondary immunization, with bulk PBMC replicates and cell subsets isolated. General study outcomes and caveats: A small fraction of clonotypes showed up in both the CD4 and CD8 compartments, probably as a result of convergent recombination. FACS-sorted repertoires could contain abundant contaminating clonotypes from the bulk population, so computational filtering was required. Because only two donors were included in the study, the extent to which the findings can be generalized is limited. The secondary T-cell response was weaker than the primary response but faster, peaking on day 5 instead of day 15. After the booster, most clones that had expanded after primary vaccination were detected again (almost 97% of CD4 and 88% of CD8), suggesting broad maintenance of memory.

The germline ends are 13 bases apart after V is trimmed by 1 base and J by 0 bases. In the germline V gene, CDR1 corresponds to LGHNA and CDR2 to YNFKEQ. From the cysteine up to the phenylalanine, the CDR3 has a length of 17 residues. Only the CDR3 portion is preserved as DNA: 51 bases, with reading frame beginning at the first base. In the paper's terms, the treatment or condition label means: live attenuated yellow fever vaccine strain. PBMCs were isolated from peripheral blood using a standard Ficoll-Paque protocol. Dynabeads CD4 and CD8 positive selection kits were used to isolate the CD4 and CD8 T-cell fractions. TriZol was used to extract RNA from bulk PBMCs, from CD4 and CD8 fractions, and from dextramer-positive and dextramer-negative fractions. This clonotype has more than one count but fewer than ten. No cognate antigen has been identified for it. Per-base qualities were not stored, and no clone one base away is much larger.

The instrument given in TCRdb is Illumina NovaSeq 6000. TCR cDNA was synthesized by 5'RACE template switching, through which a universal primer site and unique molecular identifiers were introduced. Priming for cDNA synthesis came from both the TCR alpha and TCR beta constant segments. Library amplification used two PCR steps, and the second PCR step added sample barcodes and sequencing adapters. Sequencing of the libraries was done on either Illumina HiSeq 2500 (2x100 bp) or NovaSeq (2x150 bp). Processing in the source paper ran as follows. Demultiplexing of reads and collapsing into UMI consensus sequences were performed with MIGEC, and V(D)J alignment was carried out with MiXCR. Vaccine-responding clonotypes were defined with edgeR using replicate PBMC samples, requiring FDR below 0.01 and a log2 fold change above 5 up to day 15. CD4 or CD8 identity was assigned to each bulk clonotype according to whether the clonotype was present at higher abundance in the sequenced CD4 repertoire or the sequenced CD8 repertoire. The public reads were quality trimmed at Q25 with fastp and then assembled into clones with MiXCR by TCRdb, keeping productive beta chains. Rows are combined by CDR3 protein, so each entry shows the most common genes and DNA. TCRdb's processing, not the study's, gives the V and J calls here. Here the sample has about 350,000 distinct CDR3 sequences; under 15% occur a single time. The leading ten clones occupy 2.5% to 3.5% of the sample.

The sequences come from CD4+ T cells sorted from PBMCs, collected 15 days after the yellow fever booster vaccination. This TCR came from a man younger than 35 who received the YFV17D yellow fever vaccine. The rearrangement joined TRBV4-2 to TRBJ1-3, with an unclear D gene assignment. DNA sequence: TGTGCCAGCAGCCAAGGGGCTAGCCAATACTCTGGAAACACCATATATTTT. This is translated as CASSQGASQYSGNTIYF.